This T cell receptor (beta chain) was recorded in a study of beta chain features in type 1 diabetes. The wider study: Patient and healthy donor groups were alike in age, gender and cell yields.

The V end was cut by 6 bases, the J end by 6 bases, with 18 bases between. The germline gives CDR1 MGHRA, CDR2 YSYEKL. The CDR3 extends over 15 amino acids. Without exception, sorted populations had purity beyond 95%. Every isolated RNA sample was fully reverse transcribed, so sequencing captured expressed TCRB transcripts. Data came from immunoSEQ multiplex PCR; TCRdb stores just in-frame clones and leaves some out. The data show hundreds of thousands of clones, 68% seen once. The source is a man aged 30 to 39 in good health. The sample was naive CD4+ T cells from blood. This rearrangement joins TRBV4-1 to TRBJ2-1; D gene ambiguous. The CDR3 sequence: CASSPRYWLSNEQFF. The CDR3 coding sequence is TGCGCCAGCAGTCCAAGATATTGGCTAAGCAATGAGCAGTTCTTC.